Following are 30 T cell receptor beta chains from one sample sequenced in a study of post-analysis software for immune sequencing data. For these receptors, no antigen is known. The study, taken as a whole, reports: TRBV5-6, TRBV5-1 and TRBV20-1 belonged to a set of roughly five TRBV segments that were more frequent in patients than controls.

Tagging with unique molecular identifiers was a feature of the TCR beta cDNA libraries. MiXCR was run by TCRdb on the PCR reads, yielding one entry per CDR3 protein. This sample carries approximately 360,000 distinct CDR3 sequences, around 37% of them seen once, and the ten largest clones take around 15%. Sequencing used blood. The receptors derive from a girl aged 10 to 17 with multiple sclerosis.

The rearrangement joins TRBV6-6 to TRBJ2-3; weak D call: TRBD1 (7 bases). Trimming cost V 5 bases and J 2 bases, with 17 bases left between them. The CDR3 has 16 residues. Germline loops: CDR1 MNHNY, CDR2 SVGAGI (reference sequence). DNA of the CDR3: TGTGCCAGCAGTCCGCGACAGGGAGGACACACAGATACGCAGTATTTT. Its protein is CASSPRQGGHTDTQYF.

As DNA, the CDR3 is TGTGCCAGCAGTTTAAATAGCGGGGGTACAAAAGGTTACGAGCAGTACTTC. This gives the protein CASSLNSGGTKGYEQYF. The V call is TRBV12-3 or TRBV12-4, the J call TRBJ2-7; 9 nucleotides align to TRBD2. This CDR3 region has 17 residues. With V trimmed by 2 bases and J by 4 bases, 12 bases remained unmatched.

In its sample, this clonotype was seen once. The rearrangement joins TRBV7-8 to TRBJ1-5; D gene uncertain. Germline CDR1 SGHVS, CDR2 FQNEAQ. The CDR3 contains 16 residues. V lost 7 bases and J lost 6, with 22 bases in between. For the CDR3, the DNA is TGTGCCAGCACACGAGGGCCCCGCGTAGGAGGTCAGCCCCAGCATTTT. This codes for CASTRGPRVGGQPQHF.

The chain recombines TRBV4-2 with TRBJ1-5; maybe TRBD1 (6 bases). CDR1 and CDR2 (germline): LGHNA, YNFKEQ. This CDR3 has 15 amino acids. V shed 0 bases and J shed 4 bases, with 10 bases lying between them. The CDR3 coding sequence is TGTGCCAGCAGCCAAGAATGGACAGATAATCAGCCCCAGCATTTT. Encoded protein: CASSQEWTDNQPQHF.

This chain uses TRBV5-1 with TRBJ2-7, with TRBD1 matching over 8 bases. The CDR3 is 17 residues long. The germline CDR1 and CDR2 sequences are SGHRS and YFSETQ. With 2 bases clipped from V and 1 base from J, the junction kept 11 bases outside the gene matches. In DNA form, the CDR3 reads TGCGCCAGCAGCTTAGGCCTACGACAGGGGCCATCCTACGAGCAGTACTTC. This gives the protein CASSLGLRQGPSYEQYF.

The chain links TRBV12-5 to TRBJ2-1; D remains ambiguous. Germline-derived CDR1 and CDR2 are LGHNT and FRNRAP. The CDR3 has 12 amino acids. V was clipped by 0 bases and J by 9 bases, with 6 bases between them. The CDR3 nucleotides read TGTGCTAGTGGTTTGGTACACGGTGAGCAGTTCTTC. Translation: CASGLVHGEQFF.

This clonotype was seen many times. The gene calls are TRBV6-2 or TRBV6-3 and TRBJ1-1; D gene unclear. V lost 7 bases to trimming and J lost 6 bases, with 15 bases between them. CDR1 is MNHEY and CDR2 is SVGEGT in the germline V gene. This CDR3 is built from 13 residues. The CDR3 sequence: CASIASRAAEAFF. The CDR3 DNA reads as TGTGCCAGCATCGCGTCCCGTGCTGCTGAAGCTTTCTTT.

J is TRBJ1-2 and V is TRBV29-1, with TRBD1 identical over 7 bases. Germline V lookup: CDR1 SQVTM, CDR2 ANQGSEA. The CDR3 spans 14 residues. The V and J ends lost 8 bases and 6 bases, in that order; junction bases with no gene match: 15. As DNA, the CDR3 is TGCAGCCTTACTTCTACAGGGGAAGAGAATGGCTACACCTTC. Amino acid sequence: CSLTSTGEENGYTF.

V gene TRBV4-1 combines with J gene TRBJ2-3; no clear D. V was trimmed by 1 base and J by 1 base, leaving 9 bases between them. The CDR3 has 15 amino acids. Germline assignment: CDR1 MGHRA and CDR2 YSYEKL. CDR3 residues: CASSQGTWGTDTQYF. CDR3 DNA sequence: TGCGCCAGCAGCCAAGGAACGTGGGGCACAGATACGCAGTATTTT.

This clonotype appeared a few times. The V gene is TRBV12-3 or TRBV12-4, the J gene TRBJ1-1; no reliable D call. V was trimmed by 1 base and J by 0 bases, leaving 9 bases between them. This CDR3 region has 15 residues. CDR3 in amino acids: CASSLGVEMNTEAFF. CDR3 bases: TGTGCCAGCAGTTTAGGGGTGGAAATGAACACTGAAGCTTTCTTT.

Turning to this clonotype: Its ends do not fully match the called genes, so a read error is possible. V and J are TRBV5-1 and TRBJ2-6; perhaps TRBD1 as D (5 bases). Germline CDR1 reads SGHRS; CDR2 reads YFSETQ. This CDR3 is built from 16 residues. The CDR3 bases are TGCGCCAGCAGCTTGGAGGGCAACTCTGGGGCCAACGTCCGGACTTTC. Encoded protein: CASSLEGNSGANVRTF. The variable domain in full, completed from reference TRBV5-1 and TRBJ2-6, reads KAGVTQTPRYLIKTRGQQVTLSCSPISGHRSVSWYQQTPGQGLQFLFEYFSETQRNKGNFPGRFSGRQFSNSRSEMNVSTLELGDSALYLCASSLEGNSGANVRTFGAGSRLTVL.

This chain joins TRBV7-6 and TRBJ2-1; TRBD2 agrees at 12 bases. Germline V CDR1 and CDR2: SGHVS, FNYEAQ. This CDR3 region has 15 residues. The ends lost 3 bases at V and 7 bases at J; junction bases unmatched: 4. CDR3 loop: CASSFSSGGANEQFF. In nucleotides, the CDR3 is TGTGCCAGCAGCTTCTCTAGCGGGGGGGCGAATGAGCAGTTCTTC.

This rearrangement joins TRBV5-1 to TRBJ1-2; D remains ambiguous. The CDR3 covers 15 residues. Trimming took 1 base from V and 4 from J, leaving 14 bases between them. Germline loops: CDR1 SGHRS, CDR2 YFSETQ. CDR3 in DNA: TGCGCCAGCAGCTTGTCACGGACCGGGATCTATGGCTACACCTTC. This encodes CASSLSRTGIYGYTF.

This clonotype was recorded a few times. The V call is TRBV5-5, the J call TRBJ2-5, with TRBD2 as a possible D gene (6 bases). Germline CDR1 SGHKS, CDR2 YYEKEE (reference sequence). Trimming took 9 bases from V and 1 from J, leaving 13 bases between them. The CDR3 sequence is 13 residues long. The CDR3 coding sequence is TGTGCCACTTCTAGCGAGGGCCAAGAGACCCAGTACTTC. It yields the protein CATSSEGQETQYF.

The chain employs TRBV10-3 and TRBJ1-2, with D possibly TRBD1 on 5 matching bases. V was trimmed by 3 bases and J by 7 bases, leaving 18 bases between them. Per germline, CDR1 ENHRY and CDR2 SYGVKD. The CDR3 totals 15 residues. CDR3 sequence reads: CAISDGGIGVSGYTF. CDR3 sequence (DNA): TGTGCCATCAGTGATGGTGGAATAGGGGTCTCTGGCTACACCTTC.

This chain joins TRBV6-5 and TRBJ2-7; TRBD1 matches 7 bases. Germline V CDR1 and CDR2: MNHEY, SVGAGI. Trimming took 2 bases from V and 3 from J; bases not matched to a gene: 7. CDR3 length equals 15 residues. The CDR3 bases are TGTGCCAGCAGTTACCCCGGGACAGCCTTCTACGAGCAGTACTTC. It yields the protein CASSYPGTAFYEQYF.

The V call is TRBV12-3 or TRBV12-4, the J call TRBJ2-1; TRBD2 matches 11 bases. The CDR3 runs 16 residues. J gave up 6 bases and V 4 bases, and 8 bases lay outside the gene matches. The CDR3 bases are TGTGCCAGCAGTTGGTCTCTAGCGGGGGGAGTCAATGAGCAGTTCTTC. It yields the protein CASSWSLAGGVNEQFF.

There are a few counts of this clonotype. The CDR3 region is CASSFVGTFSSYEQYF. The CDR3 bases are TGTGCCAGCAGCTTCGTGGGGACCTTTAGCTCCTACGAGCAGTACTTC. V is TRBV11-2 and J is TRBJ2-7; D tentatively reads TRBD1 or TRBD2 (5 bases each). The ends were cut back, 3 bases at V and 0 bases at J, with 15 bases in the middle. Germline values: CDR1 SGHAT, CDR2 FQNNGV. The CDR3 totals 16 residues.

This clonotype was seen a few times. This chain links TRBV6-1 with TRBJ2-5; D ambiguous. CDR1 and CDR2 (germline): MNHNS, SASEGT. The CDR3 covers 13 residues. Trimming shortened V by 5 bases and J by 4 bases, and 11 bases separated the two germline ends. The CDR3 region is CASSPSSGETQYF. In nucleotides, the CDR3 is TGTGCCAGCAGTCCCTCTTCGGGAGAGACCCAGTACTTC.

CDR3 loop: CASSQSPLAGYNEQFF. DNA for the CDR3: TGTGCCAGCAGCCAAAGTCCTTTAGCGGGTTACAATGAGCAGTTCTTC. The V gene is TRBV6-5, the J gene TRBJ2-1; 7 bases are a match to TRBD2. This CDR3 comprises 16 residues. Germline V gene data show CDR1 as MNHEY and CDR2 as SVGAGI. Germline trimming cut 6 bases from V and 4 bases from J; bases unmatched to any gene: 12.

This sequence joins TRBV5-6 and TRBJ2-1, with D tentatively TRBD2 (5 bases). This CDR3 has 17 residues. Germline CDR1 and CDR2: SGHDT and YYEEEE. V gave up 0 bases and J gave up 0 bases, with 13 bases separating them. CDR3 DNA sequence: TGTGCCAGCAGCTTGGGTCCGGGGATGACCTCCTACAATGAGCAGTTCTTC. It yields the protein CASSLGPGMTSYNEQFF.

The V call is TRBV7-9, the J call TRBJ2-7, with 7 bases fitting TRBD1. Germline lookup yields CDR1 SEHNR and CDR2 FQNEAQ (reference sequence). The CDR3 loop spans 15 amino acids. V lost 3 bases to trimming and J lost 4 bases; unmatched junction nucleotides: 9. The CDR3 here is CASSLGQGEEYEQYF. As DNA, the CDR3 is TGTGCCAGCAGCTTGGGTCAGGGGGAAGAATACGAGCAGTACTTC.

The V and J genes are TRBV11-2 and TRBJ2-5, with 9 positions matching TRBD1. The J call could be wrong; TRBJ2-7 is a better fit for the DNA end. Per the germline V gene, CDR1 is SGHAT and CDR2 is FQNNGV. CDR3 length equals 14 residues. CDR3 loop: CASSPKTGGYEQYV. Written as DNA, the CDR3 is TGTGCCAGCAGCCCTAAGACAGGGGGTTACGAGCAGTACGTC.

This clonotype was picked up a small number of times. The chain carries TRBV12-3 or TRBV12-4 and TRBJ2-5; D possibly corresponds to TRBD2 (7 bases). Trimming removed 2 bases at V and 4 bases at J, with 11 bases between. The CDR3 has 14 amino acids. CDR3 nucleotide sequence: TGTGCCAGCAGTTTACCGGGGGGCGCAGAGACCCAGTACTTC. Translation gives CASSLPGGAETQYF.

This chain joins TRBV5-1 and TRBJ2-1; no clear D. From germline, CDR1 is SGHRS and CDR2 YFSETQ. There are 14 residues in the CDR3. V was shortened by 1 base and J by 7 bases, with 12 bases between the two germline ends. CDR3 coding DNA: TGCGCCAGCAGCTTGTTGTGGGGAAGGAATGAGCAGTTCTTC. This sequence encodes CASSLLWGRNEQFF.

The table lists this clonotype with a count of one. The CDR3 loop is CASSPGHTGELFF. The CDR3 DNA sequence: TGTGCCAGCAGCCCGGGGCACACCGGGGAGCTGTTTTTT. The chain recombines TRBV4-2 with TRBJ2-2; D may be TRBD1 or TRBD2 (5 bases each). This CDR3 is 13 amino acids long. Trimming took off 4 bases at V and 3 bases at J, with 6 bases between the two ends. Germline V lookup: CDR1 LGHNA, CDR2 YNFKEQ.

The V and J genes are TRBV20-1 and TRBJ1-1, with D unclear. Germline V gives CDR1 DFQATT, CDR2 SNEGSKA (reference sequence). This CDR3 is built from 13 residues. V lost 0 bases to trimming and J lost 3 bases, with 8 bases between them. The CDR3 here is CSAREGFYTEAFF. CDR3 in DNA: TGCAGTGCTAGAGAGGGTTTTTACACTGAAGCTTTCTTT.

This clonotype has a handful of counts. The chain employs TRBV11-2 and TRBJ2-3, with D maybe TRBD2 (6 bases). The CDR3 consists of 16 residues. In germline, CDR1 is SGHAT, CDR2 FQNNGV. Trimming removed 5 bases from V and 4 bases from J, with 19 bases in between. The CDR3 sequence is CASSPQEGWLADTQYF. CDR3 coding DNA: TGTGCCAGCAGCCCACAGGAGGGATGGTTGGCAGATACGCAGTATTTT.

V usage is TRBV20-1 and J usage is TRBJ2-7; D is perhaps TRBD1 (6 bases). V lost 3 bases and J 3 bases, leaving 15 bases between the germline ends. Germline V gene data show CDR1 as DFQATT and CDR2 as SNEGSKA (reference sequence). This CDR3 contains 14 residues. The CDR3 nucleotides are TGCAGTGCTAGGGAAACAGGGCCCAACTACGAGCAGTACTTC. Translating it yields CSARETGPNYEQYF.

The count of this clonotype is one. One end of the junction fails to match germline, which may point to a read error. The chain uses TRBV7-2 and TRBJ2-1; 8 bases agree with TRBD2. Germline CDR1 is SGHTA and CDR2 is FQGNSA. This CDR3 spans 15 amino acids. DNA for the CDR3: TGTGCCAGCAGCTTCGGGGGGGCAGCCTACAGTGAGCAGTTCTTC. This translates into CASSFGGAAYSEQFF.